The T cell receptor (beta chain) under discussion was sequenced for a study of blood T cell repertoires in COVID-19. Original data processing: Nucleated cell counts were estimated from reference gene primer amplification. Profiled with immunoSEQ multiplex PCR; TCRdb holds only in-frame clones, not every one. V and J calls and clone size are those listed in that table; D and trimming were worked out from the DNA. The sample includes roughly 410,000 clones, 87% of them seen just once. The CDR3 loop spans 16 amino acids. V dropped 8 bases and J dropped 3; count of bases not matched to a gene: 13. In its sample, this clone was seen once.

The TCR originated in an older woman with COVID-19, enrolled during active disease. V usage is TRBV23-1 and J usage is TRBJ1-2, with 9 bases aligning to TRBD1. TRBV23-1 is identified as an open reading frame with a role that is uncertain. Source material: peripheral blood. The CDR3 loop reads CASARGTGKTDYGYTF. The CDR3 DNA reads TGCGCCAGCGCCCGTGGGACAGGGAAAACGGACTATGGCTACACCTTC.